Listed below are T cell receptor beta chains from one sample, sequenced in a study of memory CD4+ T cells and cytomegalovirus serostatus. Sequenced by immunoSEQ multiplex PCR; TCRdb stores in-frame clones only, minus some. The data show approximately 44,000 clones, approximately 80% seen once. The sequenced sample consisted of memory CD4+ T cells from blood. These receptor sequences come from an adult in good health and CMV-seronegative. Each CDR3 is given without its conserved first and last residue. Each record gives: V gene, CDR3 protein.

TRBV29-1 | SVRQGPGQPQH
TRBV10-3 | AISEFGTSGSSYNEQF
TRBV5-4 | ASSFSRQGSEQY
TRBV6-6 | ASSYLAEGEAF
TRBV18 | ASSPSRAFGNTIY
TRBV7-2 | ASSFGRGGLGYTIY
TRBV5-5 | ASSPTGLDEQY
TRBV4-2 | ASSQGDADTQY
TRBV7-2 | ASSFTLGERGYT
TRBV6-5 | ASSYDGAQPQH
TRBV28 | ASSGTGVQPQH
TRBV5-4 | ASRAGYNYGYT
TRBV15 | ATSRDGADTQY
TRBV5-1 | ASSLGRARTDTQY
TRBV5-4 | ASSRGGTSRVKDSYNEQF
TRBV11-2 | ASSPGGALEQY
TRBV29-1 | SHWTGEPQETQY
TRBV11-2 | ASSSPRGPPEQY
TRBV7-2 | ASSSPRGGLYTEAF
TRBV25-1 | ASSESVSGGGTDTQY
TRBV7-8 | ASSAHRIPTSGNTIY
TRBV19 | ATNGLVNTGELF
TRBV10-1 | ASRTSDSGNIQY
TRBV7-2 | ASSLQGGASYNEQF
TRBV6-5 | ASKAGLSGNTIY
TRBV29-1 | SVISGNNEQF
TRBV11-3 | ASSLGTAGETQY
TRBV5-1 | ASSVDGEAEAF
TRBV7-2 | ASSLVAVSYNEQF
TRBV5-1 | ASSLGGRGNEQF
TRBV5-6 | ASSLQSSGANVLT